These 30 T cell receptor beta chains originate from one sample sequenced in a study of lymphopenia after photon versus proton radiotherapy. Measured with immunoSEQ multiplex PCR; TCRdb has only the in-frame clones, and not every one. The repertoire holds around 20,000 clones, with 75% to 95% as singletons. The material sequenced was peripheral blood, taken from a patient treated with photon-based radiotherapy. The receptor source for this set is a man aged 55 to 70 with pancreatic cancer.

This clone was recorded once. The chain couples TRBV9 to TRBJ1-6; 9 bases map to TRBD1. V lost 0 bases to trimming and J lost 8 bases; unmatched junction nucleotides: 6. The germline V gene has CDR1 SGDLS and CDR2 YYNGEE. The CDR3 covers 16 residues. This CDR3 reads CASSVDPGQGHSPLHF. The CDR3 nucleotides read TGTGCCAGCAGCGTAGATCCCGGACAGGGGCATTCACCCCTCCACTTT.

The J gene is TRBJ1-3, the V gene TRBV5-1; 9 nucleotides agree with TRBD1. Germline assignment: CDR1 SGHRS and CDR2 YFSETQ. The V segment lost 3 bases and the J segment 4 bases; nucleotides outside the gene matches: 11. This CDR3 contains 17 residues. DNA of the CDR3: TGCGCCAGCAGCTCGAGCGGGACAGGGCTTGGAGGAAACACCATATATTTT. Translated, it gives CASSSSGTGLGGNTIYF.

This sequence joins TRBV7-9 and TRBJ2-3, with no clear D. The germline gives CDR1 SEHNR, CDR2 FQNEAQ (reference sequence). Between the trimmed V and J ends, which lost 5 bases and 7 bases, there was a span of 7 bases. The CDR3 consists of 11 residues. The CDR3 loop is CASSTHNTQYF. The CDR3 DNA is TGTGCCAGCAGCACGCATAATACGCAGTATTTT. Complete variable domain (other parts from reference TRBV7-9 and TRBJ2-3): DTGVSQNPRHKITKRGQNVTFRCDPISEHNRLYWYRQTLGQGPEFLTYFQNEAQLEKSRLLSDRFSAERPKGSFSTLEIQRTEQGDSAMYLCASSTHNTQYFGPGTRLTVL.

This clone was picked up one time. The chain employs TRBV19 and TRBJ1-1, with D unresolved. CDR3 length: 15 residues. Germline-derived CDR1 and CDR2 are LNHDA and SQIVND (reference sequence). Trimming cost V 5 bases and J 4 bases, with 17 bases left between them. The DNA of the CDR3 is TGTGCCAGTAGTTACTCGACGGTGATTGGCACTGAAGCTTTCTTT. Amino acids: CASSYSTVIGTEAFF.

The chain uses TRBV27 and TRBJ1-4; 8 positions match TRBD1. Germline CDR1 is MNHEY and CDR2 is SMNVEV (reference sequence). The CDR3 is 16 amino acids. The trim removed 6 bases at V and 6 bases at J, leaving 12 bases unmatched. This chain's CDR3 is CASSLGTGEGYEKLFF. CDR3 in DNA: TGTGCCAGCAGCCTCGGGACAGGAGAAGGTTATGAAAAACTGTTTTTT. The variable domain in full, completed from reference TRBV27 and TRBJ1-4, reads EAQVTQNPRYLITVTGKKLTVTCSQNMNHEYMSWYRQDPGLGLRQIYYSMNVEVTDKGDVPEGYKVSRKEKRNFPLILESPSPNQTSLYFCASSLGTGEGYEKLFFGSGTQLSVL.

The chain is built from TRBV7-2 and TRBJ1-5, with TRBD1 matching over 9 bases. V shed 5 bases and J 6 bases; nucleotides not matched to a gene: 8. In germline, CDR1 is SGHTA, CDR2 FQGNSA. This CDR3 has 15 amino acids. The CDR3 here is CASSLQQGAGQPQHF. In nucleotides, the CDR3 is TGTGCCAGCAGCCTTCAACAGGGGGCCGGTCAGCCCCAGCATTTT.

The V and J genes are TRBV5-1 and TRBJ1-1; no clear D. V was trimmed by 1 base and J by 1 base, leaving 8 bases between them. Looked up from germline, CDR1 is SGHRS and CDR2 is YFSETQ. The CDR3 spans 14 residues. Written as DNA, the CDR3 is TGCGCCAGCAGCTTGCTGGACGGGAACACTGAAGCTTTCTTT. This codes for CASSLLDGNTEAFF. Using reference TRBV5-1 and TRBJ1-1 for the parts outside the CDR3, the full variable domain is KAGVTQTPRYLIKTRGQQVTLSCSPISGHRSVSWYQQTPGQGLQFLFEYFSETQRNKGNFPGRFSGRQFSNSRSEMNVSTLELGDSALYLCASSLLDGNTEAFFGQGTRLTVV.

This chain joins TRBV7-9 and TRBJ1-5, with unresolved D. V shed 1 base and J shed 5 bases, with 9 bases lying between them. Germline V gene sequence: CDR1 SEHNR, CDR2 FQNEAQ (reference sequence). The CDR3 spans 14 residues. CDR3 in amino acids: CASSLGGRHQPQHF. CDR3 bases: TGTGCCAGCAGCTTAGGTGGGAGGCATCAGCCCCAGCATTTT.

The rearrangement joins TRBV5-1 to TRBJ2-2; D tentatively reads TRBD1 or TRBD2 (6 bases each). The germline V and J ends were trimmed by 4 bases and 5 bases, with 12 bases remaining between them. Per the germline V gene, CDR1 is SGHRS and CDR2 is YFSETQ. This CDR3 spans 14 amino acids. CDR3 nucleotides: TGCGCCAGCAGCCTCAGGGGAGGAACCGGGGAGCTGTTTTTT. Protein product: CASSLRGGTGELFF.

This chain uses TRBV6-5 with TRBJ2-2, with D perhaps matching TRBD1 or TRBD2 (5 bases each). Germline CDR1 and CDR2: MNHEY and SVGAGI. This CDR3 is 13 amino acids long. Trimming took 7 bases from V and 3 from J, leaving 9 bases between them. CDR3 sequence: CASIGTHTGELFF. The DNA of the CDR3 is TGTGCCAGCATCGGGACGCACACCGGGGAGCTGTTTTTT.

The rearrangement uses TRBV7-3 and TRBJ1-5; 9 positions match TRBD1. This CDR3 has 13 residues. V shed 11 bases and J 2 bases; nucleotides not matched to a gene: 4. Germline V lookup: CDR1 SGHTA, CDR2 FQGTGA. CDR3 sequence: CASRDRGNQPQHF. CDR3 sequence (DNA): TGTGCCTCCCGGGACAGGGGCAATCAGCCCCAGCATTTT.

This chain uses TRBV14 with TRBJ1-2; TRBD1 matches at 8 bases. The germline V gene has CDR1 SGHDN and CDR2 FVKESK. V lost 5 bases, J lost 4 bases, and 6 bases stayed unmatched. The CDR3 consists of 14 residues. The CDR3 nucleotides are TGTGCCAGCAGCAACCTGGACAGGGCCTATGGCTACACCTTC. Protein: CASSNLDRAYGYTF.

The rearrangement links TRBV28 to TRBJ1-2, with no clear D. From germline, CDR1 is MDHEN and CDR2 SYDVKM. Trimming removed 6 bases from V and 4 bases from J, with 9 bases in between. The CDR3 has 12 residues. CDR3 residues: CASRTPGYGYTF. The CDR3 DNA sequence: TGTGCCAGCAGGACTCCGGGCTATGGCTACACCTTC.

V usage is TRBV2 and J usage is TRBJ2-3; D may be TRBD1 or TRBD2 (5 bases each). This CDR3 contains 15 residues. CDR1 and CDR2 from the germline V gene are SNHLY and FYNNEI. The V and J ends lost 7 bases and 1 base respectively, with 15 bases between them. CDR3 amino acids: CASTLWDAGTDTQYF. CDR3 DNA: TGTGCCAGCACCCTTTGGGACGCCGGCACAGATACGCAGTATTTT.

This chain links TRBV6-1 with TRBJ1-1; D uncertain. Trimming took off 6 bases at V and 2 bases at J, with 10 bases between the two ends. The length of the CDR3 is 13 residues. Germline loops: CDR1 MNHNS, CDR2 SASEGT. CDR3 residues: CASRWQENTEAFF. The CDR3 bases are TGTGCCAGCAGGTGGCAGGAAAACACTGAAGCTTTCTTT.

This clone was picked up a small number of times. V is TRBV19 and J is TRBJ2-7; the D gene could be TRBD1 or TRBD2 (5 bases each). Germline CDR1 and CDR2: LNHDA and SQIVND (reference sequence). V lost 9 bases and J lost 0, with 21 bases in between. The CDR3 runs 16 residues. In DNA form, the CDR3 reads TGTGCCAGCCTCGGGACGGGAAAGAGGGGCTCCTACGAGCAGTACTTC. This codes for CASLGTGKRGSYEQYF.

This chain links TRBV30 with TRBJ1-6; possibly TRBD1 for D (5 bases). The V gene's germline CDR1 is GTSNPN and CDR2 SVGIG (reference sequence). The CDR3 consists of 14 residues. V lost 6 bases, J lost 8 bases, and 17 bases lay in between. The CDR3 DNA reads as TGTGCCTGTAATACCGGGACCATTTATTCACCCCTCCACTTT. As protein: CACNTGTIYSPLHF.

The CDR3 DNA sequence: TGTGCCAGCAGCCTAGATGTGGGAGCCAAAAACATTCAGTACTTC. It encodes CASSLDVGAKNIQYF. The chain recombines TRBV11-1 with TRBJ2-4; D is ambiguous. The CDR3 totals 15 residues. V was cut by 5 bases and J by 0 bases, with 11 bases left in between. Per germline, CDR1 SGHAT and CDR2 FQDESV (reference sequence).

This clone was seen a single time. The chain recombines TRBV10-3 with TRBJ2-5; unclear D gene. The J call is uncertain, as TRBJ2-7 better fits the DNA end. The germline gives CDR1 ENHRY, CDR2 SYGVKD. CDR3 length: 14 amino acids. This CDR3 is CAISSPAHYYEQYF. In DNA, the CDR3 is TGTGCCATCAGTTCGCCAGCCCACTACTACGAGCAGTACTTC.

This chain uses TRBV6-1 with TRBJ2-4; D call uncertain. This CDR3 contains 15 residues. Between the trimmed V and J ends, which lost 8 bases and 0 bases, there was a span of 14 bases. In germline, CDR1 is MNHNS, CDR2 SASEGT. The CDR3 reads CASHQAPLAKNIQYF. The DNA for the CDR3 is TGTGCCAGCCACCAAGCGCCCTTAGCCAAAAACATTCAGTACTTC.

This chain links TRBV30 with TRBJ2-6; TRBD1 is a possible D gene (6 bases). The ends were cut back, 0 bases at V and 9 bases at J, with 6 bases in the middle. Germline values: CDR1 GTSNPN, CDR2 SVGIG (reference sequence). The CDR3 totals 12 residues. The CDR3 DNA follows: TGTGCCTGGAGTGTACAGGGCAACGTCCTGACTTTC. It is translated as CAWSVQGNVLTF. The variable domain in full, completed from reference TRBV30 and TRBJ2-6, reads SQTIHQWPATLVQPVGSPLSLECTVEGTSNPNLYWYRQAAGRGLQLLFYSVGIGQISSEVPQNLSASRPQDRQFILSSKKLLLSDSGFYLCAWSVQGNVLTFGAGSRLTVL.

V usage is TRBV7-3 and J usage is TRBJ2-2; D is unclear. The V gene's germline CDR1 is SGHTA and CDR2 FQGTGA. The V gene lost 5 bases and the J gene lost 6 bases, with 13 bases spanning the gap. CDR3 length equals 14 residues. CDR3 coding DNA: TGTGCCAGCAGCCCTCTTAGGGTACCCGGGGAGCTGTTTTTT. Amino acid sequence: CASSPLRVPGELFF.

This clone is categorized as medium-sized. The chain combines TRBV6-5 with TRBJ2-5, with TRBD1 matching 9 bases. The V gene end was trimmed by 6 bases and the J gene end by 5 bases; junction bases not matched to a gene: 4. The CDR3 has 13 amino acids. CDR1 and CDR2 from the germline V gene are MNHEY and SVGAGI. This chain's CDR3 is CASSLQGAETQYF. DNA for the CDR3: TGTGCCAGCAGCCTACAGGGGGCGGAGACCCAGTACTTC.

The chain employs TRBV30 and TRBJ2-7, with 11 nucleotides matching TRBD1. The CDR3 is 14 amino acids. The V gene's germline CDR1 is GTSNPN and CDR2 SVGIG (reference sequence). The junction had 4 bases not matched to a gene; V was cut back by 2 bases and J by 4 bases. For the CDR3, the DNA is TGTGCCTGGAGTCGGGGACAGGGGGTTTACGAGCAGTACTTC. It is translated as CAWSRGQGVYEQYF.

This sequence joins TRBV11-1 and TRBJ2-7; TRBD2 matches 9 bases. The V gene's germline CDR1 is SGHAT and CDR2 FQDESV (reference sequence). V gave up 5 bases and J gave up 5 bases; unmatched junction bases: 22. The CDR3 is made up of 19 amino acids. The CDR3 here is CASSPPRRLAGGYGHEQYF. The DNA for the CDR3 is TGTGCCAGCAGCCCCCCCCGTCGGTTGGCGGGGGGGTACGGGCACGAGCAGTACTTC.

This chain connects TRBV9 to TRBJ1-6, with D hard to call. CDR3 length: 15 residues. V was cut by 4 bases and J by 6 bases, with 14 bases left in between. The germline V gene has CDR1 SGDLS and CDR2 YYNGEE. CDR3 amino acids: CASSTNYVINSPLHF. CDR3 nucleotide sequence: TGTGCCAGCAGCACAAACTACGTGATTAATTCACCCCTCCACTTT.

The rearrangement links TRBV5-1 to TRBJ2-1; 9 bases align to TRBD2. V dropped 4 bases and J dropped 8; count of bases not matched to a gene: 10. Germline CDR1 SGHRS, CDR2 YFSETQ. The CDR3 spans 15 residues. Here the CDR3 DNA reads TGCGCCAGCAGCCTCCCCCTAGCGGGGTCTCATGAGCAGTTCTTC. Translation: CASSLPLAGSHEQFF.

The J gene is TRBJ2-5, the V gene TRBV5-4; the match to TRBD1 covers 9 bases. V lost 3 bases to trimming and J lost 5 bases; unmatched junction nucleotides: 11. There are 16 residues in the CDR3. Per the germline V gene, CDR1 is SGHNT and CDR2 is YYREEE (reference sequence). The CDR3 nucleotides read TGTGCCAGCAGCTGGGAACAGGGGGCGCAGATGGAGACCCAGTACTTC. This codes for CASSWEQGAQMETQYF.

The chain links TRBV19 to TRBJ1-5; D is unresolved. Trimming stripped 5 bases from V and 3 bases from J, with 5 bases between. The CDR3 has 12 residues. Germline CDR1 reads LNHDA; CDR2 reads SQIVND (reference sequence). The CDR3 nucleotides are TGTGCCAGTAGTCTATACAATCAGCCCCAGCATTTT. Translated: CASSLYNQPQHF.

This chain links TRBV5-4 with TRBJ2-3, with D tentatively TRBD2 (6 bases). This CDR3 spans 15 amino acids. V lost 0 bases and J 2 bases, leaving 10 bases between the germline ends. Germline lookup yields CDR1 SGHNT and CDR2 YYREEE (reference sequence). The chain's CDR3 is CASSLVAVNTDTQYF. CDR3 coding DNA: TGTGCCAGCAGCTTGGTAGCGGTTAACACAGATACGCAGTATTTT.